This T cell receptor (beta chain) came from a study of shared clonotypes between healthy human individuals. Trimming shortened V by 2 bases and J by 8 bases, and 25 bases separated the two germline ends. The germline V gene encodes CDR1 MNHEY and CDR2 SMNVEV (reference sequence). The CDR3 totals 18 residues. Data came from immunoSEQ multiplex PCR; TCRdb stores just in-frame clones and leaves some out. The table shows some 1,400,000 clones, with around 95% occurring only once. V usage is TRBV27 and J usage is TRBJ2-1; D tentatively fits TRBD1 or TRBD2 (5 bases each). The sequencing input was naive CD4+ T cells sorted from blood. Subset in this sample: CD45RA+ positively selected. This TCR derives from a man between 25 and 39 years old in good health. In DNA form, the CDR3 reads TGTGCCAGCAGTTTAAGGGGAATTACTAGTCCCGCTGGAGATGAGCAGTTCTTC. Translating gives CASSLRGITSPAGDEQFF.